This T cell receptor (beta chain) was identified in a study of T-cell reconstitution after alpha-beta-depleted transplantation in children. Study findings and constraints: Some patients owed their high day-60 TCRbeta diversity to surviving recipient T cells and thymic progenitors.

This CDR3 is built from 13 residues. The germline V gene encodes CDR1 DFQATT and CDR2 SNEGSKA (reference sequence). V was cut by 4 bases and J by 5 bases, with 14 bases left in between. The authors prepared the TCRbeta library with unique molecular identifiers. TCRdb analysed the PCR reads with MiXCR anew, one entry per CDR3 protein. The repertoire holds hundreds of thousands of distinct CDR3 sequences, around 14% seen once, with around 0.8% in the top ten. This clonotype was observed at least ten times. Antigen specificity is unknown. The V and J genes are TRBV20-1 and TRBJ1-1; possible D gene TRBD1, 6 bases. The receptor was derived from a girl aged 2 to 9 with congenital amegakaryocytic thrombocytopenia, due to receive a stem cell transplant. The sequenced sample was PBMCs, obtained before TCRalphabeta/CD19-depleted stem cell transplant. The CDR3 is CSAIAGAGTEAFF. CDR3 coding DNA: TGCAGTGCTATAGCGGGGGCCGGTACTGAAGCTTTCTTT.